The T cell receptor beta chain described here comes from a study of blood T cells in healthy people across ages. Study results and limitations: Strong correlation was found linking TCR beta diversity to naive T cell percentage. Naive CD4+ cells and diversity were both higher in long-lived donors than in aged donors.

For the second PCR, which ran for about 7 to 11 cycles, a sample-barcoded 5' primer and a J-beta primer mix were used. Each sample yielded at least 2.5 million CDR3-containing paired-end reads. Each CDR3 protein is one row after TCRdb ran MiXCR on the 5' RACE reads. This sample has 2 million or so distinct CDR3 sequences, with less than 50% found just once. Comment on this clonotype: The target antigen is unknown.

Every sample gave at least 5 micrograms of total RNA when it was extracted. V shed 6 bases and J 1 base; nucleotides not matched to a gene: 3. The CDR3 is made up of 15 amino acids. The germline V gene encodes CDR1 MDHEN and CDR2 SYDVKM. V gene TRBV28 combines with J gene TRBJ2-1; 10 positions agree with TRBD2. The receptor comes from a woman in her 40s in good health. Material for sequencing was blood. CDR3 nucleotide sequence: TGTGCCAGCAGAACAGCGGGGGGGTCCTACAATGAGCAGTTCTTC. It specifies CASRTAGGSYNEQFF.